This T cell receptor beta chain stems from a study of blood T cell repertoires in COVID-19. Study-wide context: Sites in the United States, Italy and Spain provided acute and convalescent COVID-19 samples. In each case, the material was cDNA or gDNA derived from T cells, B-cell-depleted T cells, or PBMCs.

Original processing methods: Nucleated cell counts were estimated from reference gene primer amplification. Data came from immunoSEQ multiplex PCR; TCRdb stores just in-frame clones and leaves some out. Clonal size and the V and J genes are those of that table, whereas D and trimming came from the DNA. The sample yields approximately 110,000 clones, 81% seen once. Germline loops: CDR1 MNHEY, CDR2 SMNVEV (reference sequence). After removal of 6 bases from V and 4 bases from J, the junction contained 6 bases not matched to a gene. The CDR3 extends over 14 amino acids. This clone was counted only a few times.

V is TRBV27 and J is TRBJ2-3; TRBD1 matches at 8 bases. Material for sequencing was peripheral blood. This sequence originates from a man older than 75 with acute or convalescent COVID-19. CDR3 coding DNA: TGTGCCAGCAGGAAGGACAGGGTAGCAGATACGCAGTATTTT. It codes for CASRKDRVADTQYF.